Listed here are 29 T cell receptor beta chains from one sample, sequenced in a study of OX40 agonist ivuxolimab in advanced cancers. Method: immunoSEQ multiplex PCR; TCRdb's copy keeps in-frame clones and lacks some. The sample gives about 48,000 clones, about four fifths of which show up once; around 2% is in the top ten. Source: CD4+ or CD8+ T cells sorted from blood, taken in a trial of the OX40 agonist ivuxolimab. The origin of the receptors is an adult with an advanced solid tumor such as melanoma, head and neck, liver or kidney cancer.

The rearrangement uses TRBV4-1 and TRBJ1-1; D possibly corresponds to TRBD1 (5 bases). Germline V gives CDR1 MGHRA, CDR2 YSYEKL. V lost 5 bases, J lost 4 bases, and 17 bases lay in between. The CDR3 is made up of 15 amino acids. CDR3 sequence: CASSVRRGGGTEAFF. For the CDR3, the DNA is TGCGCCAGCAGCGTACGCCGCGGGGGAGGCACTGAAGCTTTCTTT.

This chain links TRBV7-8 with TRBJ2-2; possible D gene TRBD2, 5 bases. The CDR3 runs to 12 residues. Germline values: CDR1 SGHVS, CDR2 FQNEAQ. The V end was cut by 8 bases, the J end by 6 bases, with 10 bases between. CDR3 residues: CASGVEAGELFF. For the CDR3, the DNA is TGTGCCAGCGGGGTGGAGGCCGGGGAGCTGTTTTTT.

The rearrangement uses TRBV6-5 and TRBJ2-7, with D perhaps matching TRBD1 or TRBD2 (5 bases each). V shed 0 bases and J shed 1 base, with 10 bases lying between them. Per germline, CDR1 MNHEY and CDR2 SVGAGI. This CDR3 is built from 15 residues. CDR3 DNA: TGTGCCAGCAGTTACTCATGGGGCGGGTCCTACGAGCAGTACTTC. Translating it yields CASSYSWGGSYEQYF.

This clone showed up just a few times. This chain uses TRBV7-2 with TRBJ1-2; D might be TRBD1 (5 bases). The CDR3 covers 14 residues. Trimming stripped 1 base from V and 5 bases from J, with 11 bases between. Germline V CDR1 and CDR2: SGHTA, FQGNSA. The CDR3 loop reads CASSLEGQGYGYTF. The CDR3 DNA follows: TGTGCCAGCAGCTTAGAAGGCCAGGGATATGGCTACACCTTC. The entire variable domain, with the rest obtained from reference TRBV7-2 and TRBJ1-2, is as follows: GAGVSQSPSNKVTEKGKDVELRCDPISGHTALYWYRQSLGQGLEFLIYFQGNSAPDKSGLPSDRFSAERTGGSVSTLTIQRTQQEDSAVYLCASSLEGQGYGYTFGSGTRLTVV.

V gene TRBV7-2 combines with J gene TRBJ2-3, with 11 bases that match TRBD2. J gave up 2 bases and V 5 bases, and 15 bases lay outside the gene matches. There are 19 residues in the CDR3. Germline V gene data show CDR1 as SGHTA and CDR2 as FQGNSA. DNA for the CDR3: TGTGCCAGCAGCCCACACGTCAATCGACTAGCGGGGCACACAGATACGCAGTATTTT. Protein product: CASSPHVNRLAGHTDTQYF.

This clone appeared once. The rearrangement links TRBV6-1 to TRBJ2-7; D uncertain. Per the germline V gene, CDR1 is MNHNS and CDR2 is SASEGT. The CDR3 length is 13 residues. V gave up 6 bases and J gave up 0 bases, with 9 bases separating them. The chain's CDR3 is CASRMSLSYEQYF. The CDR3 DNA reads as TGTGCCAGCAGAATGTCTCTCTCCTACGAGCAGTACTTC.

CDR3 DNA sequence: TGTGCCAGCCTGCGGGCAGGGGGCTACGAGCAGTACTTC. It encodes CASLRAGGYEQYF. V is TRBV6-5 and J is TRBJ2-7, with 7 bases lining up with TRBD1. Germline V gene sequence: CDR1 MNHEY, CDR2 SVGAGI. The CDR3 contains 13 residues. Trimming cost V 8 bases and J 3 bases; bases outside gene matches: 7.

The rearrangement links TRBV2 to TRBJ1-2; maybe TRBD1 (5 bases). The germline gives CDR1 SNHLY, CDR2 FYNNEI. Trimming pared 7 bases from V and 7 bases from J, leaving 19 bases between. The length of the CDR3 is 14 residues. CDR3 sequence: CASNPTSGFSGYTF. For the CDR3, the DNA is TGTGCCAGCAACCCAACATCAGGGTTCTCTGGCTACACCTTC.

The chain uses TRBV5-8 and TRBJ1-1; possibly TRBD1 for D (6 bases). The length of the CDR3 is 13 residues. Germline V gene lookup returns CDR1 SGHTS and CDR2 YDEGEE. The germline V and J ends were trimmed by 10 bases and 3 bases, with 16 bases remaining between them. CDR3 in DNA: TGTGCCGGTAGCCGGGGGGGCCACACTGAAGCTTTCTTT. Protein: CAGSRGGHTEAFF.

The CDR3 DNA reads TGTGCCAGCAGTGAATGGCCAGGCCTTGAGACCCAGTACTTC. It yields the protein CASSEWPGLETQYF. This chain uses TRBV2 with TRBJ2-5; D is undetermined. The CDR3 is 14 residues long. In germline, CDR1 is SNHLY, CDR2 FYNNEI. V dropped 2 bases and J dropped 5 bases, with 12 bases sitting between them.

This clone was picked up one time. This rearrangement joins TRBV10-1 to TRBJ2-1; 10 bases are shared with TRBD2. J gave up 6 bases and V 3 bases, and 2 bases lay outside the gene matches. This CDR3 contains 14 residues. The germline V gene has CDR1 WNHNN and CDR2 SYGVQD (reference sequence). CDR3 nucleotide sequence: TGCGCCAGCAGTGAAGGGACTAGCGTCAATGAGCAGTTCTTC. Its translation is CASSEGTSVNEQFF.

The gene calls are TRBV27 and TRBJ1-4; a weak D match, TRBD1 (5 bases). The CDR3 is 15 amino acids. Germline CDR1 is MNHEY and CDR2 is SMNVEV (reference sequence). V dropped 3 bases and J dropped 8 bases, with 16 bases sitting between them. This chain's CDR3 is CASSLGRAVGEKLFF. The CDR3 DNA reads TGTGCCAGCAGTTTGGGCAGGGCGGTCGGGGAAAAACTGTTTTTT. Full variable domain (missing parts from reference TRBV27 and TRBJ1-4): EAQVTQNPRYLITVTGKKLTVTCSQNMNHEYMSWYRQDPGLGLRQIYYSMNVEVTDKGDVPEGYKVSRKEKRNFPLILESPSPNQTSLYFCASSLGRAVGEKLFFGSGTQLSVL.

This chain connects TRBV6-1 to TRBJ2-7, with unresolved D. The length of the CDR3 is 11 residues. Trimming removed 5 bases at V and 5 bases at J, with 7 bases between. CDR1 and CDR2 from the germline V gene are MNHNS and SASEGT. CDR3 in DNA: TGTGCCAGCAGTCCCTTGAACGAGCAGTACTTC. Translated: CASSPLNEQYF.

The genes are TRBV15 and TRBJ2-7; tentatively, D is TRBD2 (7 bases). CDR1 LNHNV and CDR2 YYDKDF come from the germline V gene (reference sequence). The CDR3 sequence is 14 residues long. V was cut by 1 base and J by 6 bases, with 13 bases left in between. The DNA of the CDR3 is TGTGCCACCAGCAGAGTGGGGGGGGGCGGCGAGCAGTACTTC. Translated, it gives CATSRVGGGGEQYF.

This clone was seen only a few times. The chain joins TRBV30 to TRBJ1-3, with TRBD1 matching 11 bases. CDR3 size: 15 residues. The V gene's germline CDR1 is GTSNPN and CDR2 SVGIG (reference sequence). With V trimmed by 5 bases and J by 0 bases, 3 bases remained unmatched. The CDR3 nucleotides read TGTGCCTGGGGAGGACAGGGGGCCTCTGGAAACACCATATATTTT. It translates to CAWGGQGASGNTIYF.

This rearrangement joins TRBV5-6 to TRBJ1-5; 9 bases are a match to TRBD1. V shed 4 bases and J 4 bases; nucleotides not matched to a gene: 9. This CDR3 has 16 amino acids. Germline V gene lookup returns CDR1 SGHDT and CDR2 YYEEEE. The CDR3 sequence is CASSADRGIRNQPQHF. CDR3 DNA sequence: TGTGCCAGCAGCGCGGACAGGGGAATACGGAATCAGCCCCAGCATTTT.

This clone appeared a single time. The J gene is TRBJ2-3, the V gene TRBV5-8; weak D call: TRBD1 (5 bases). Trimming removed 0 bases from V and 6 bases from J, with 5 bases in between. The CDR3 runs to 12 residues. Germline V gene sequence: CDR1 SGHTS, CDR2 YDEGEE. The CDR3 coding sequence is TGTGCCAGCAGCTTGGGGGGCGATACGCAGTATTTT. As protein: CASSLGGDTQYF.

The chain is built from TRBV19 and TRBJ1-2, with 10 bases identical to TRBD1. With 4 bases clipped from V and 7 bases from J, the junction kept 0 bases outside the gene matches. The CDR3 spans 12 residues. Germline values: CDR1 LNHDA, CDR2 SQIVND (reference sequence). The CDR3 region is CASSRTGGGYTF. DNA of the CDR3: TGTGCCAGTAGTAGGACAGGGGGTGGCTACACCTTC.

The J gene is TRBJ2-1, the V gene TRBV12-5, with 8 positions matching TRBD2. The CDR3 loop spans 13 amino acids. Germline assignment: CDR1 LGHNT and CDR2 FRNRAP. V was pared by 1 base and J by 10 bases, with 3 bases of the junction left unmatched. The CDR3 bases are TGTGCTAGTGGTTTGGCGGGGGGGCGAGAGCAGTTCTTC. Its protein product is CASGLAGGREQFF.

The chain joins TRBV30 to TRBJ1-2; D remains unclear. Germline loops: CDR1 GTSNPN, CDR2 SVGIG (reference sequence). Trimming removed 3 bases at V and 2 bases at J, with 7 bases between. The CDR3 runs 12 residues. CDR3 nucleotide sequence: TGTGCCTGGAGAGGGCAAAACTATGGCTACACCTTC. This encodes CAWRGQNYGYTF.

The J gene is TRBJ2-1, the V gene TRBV2; 7 bases align to TRBD1. This CDR3 comprises 16 residues. Germline CDR1 SNHLY, CDR2 FYNNEI. After removal of 6 bases from V and 0 bases from J, the junction contained 8 bases not matched to a gene. The CDR3 region is CASRSTQGHSYNEQFF. CDR3 bases: TGTGCCAGCAGGTCGACACAGGGGCACTCCTACAATGAGCAGTTCTTC.

The gene calls are TRBV2 and TRBJ1-1; D not certain. Trimming took off 6 bases at V and 1 base at J, with 12 bases between the two ends. CDR1 is SNHLY and CDR2 is FYNNEI in the germline V gene. The CDR3 is 14 residues long. The DNA for the CDR3 is TGTGCCAGCAGGTATGGGGAAAGGAACACTGAAGCTTTCTTT. It specifies CASRYGERNTEAFF.

The rearrangement joins TRBV6-5 to TRBJ1-6; 12 bases agree with TRBD1. Trimming removed 6 bases from V and 11 bases from J; junction bases left unmatched: 8. Per germline, CDR1 MNHEY and CDR2 SVGAGI. CDR3 length equals 15 residues. The CDR3 region has the DNA TGTGCCAGCAGACCCCGGGACAGGGGGCTAACACCCCTCCACTTT. Its translation is CASRPRDRGLTPLHF.

Written as DNA, the CDR3 is TGTGCCAGCAGTCGACAGGGAAGCCACACTGAAGCTTTCTTT. Translated, it gives CASSRQGSHTEAFF. V gene TRBV2 combines with J gene TRBJ1-1; 7 positions agree with TRBD1. Trimming at V came to 5 bases and at J to 3 bases, leaving 6 bases not matched to a gene. CDR1 is SNHLY and CDR2 is FYNNEI in the germline V gene. The CDR3 is 14 residues long.

The V gene is TRBV2, the J gene TRBJ2-6; D not certain. Trimming took off 6 bases at V and 0 bases at J, with 18 bases between the two ends. Germline CDR1 SNHLY, CDR2 FYNNEI. The length of the CDR3 is 18 residues. CDR3 protein: CASRRLSRLSSGANVLTF. CDR3 sequence (DNA): TGTGCCAGCAGGCGACTCTCCCGGTTAAGCTCTGGGGCCAACGTCCTGACTTTC.

This chain joins TRBV4-3 and TRBJ2-1; 7 bases map to TRBD2. The CDR3 contains 15 residues. CDR1 LGHNA and CDR2 YSLEER come from the germline V gene. With 0 bases clipped from V and 3 bases from J, the junction kept 2 bases outside the gene matches. CDR3 nucleotide sequence: TGCGCCAGCAGCCAAGAGGCGGGAGTCTACAATGAGCAGTTCTTC. Translated: CASSQEAGVYNEQFF.

The chain has TRBV18 and TRBJ1-1; D might be TRBD1 (5 bases). This CDR3 is built from 13 residues. Trimming took off 6 bases at V and 3 bases at J, with 11 bases between the two ends. Germline values: CDR1 KGHSH, CDR2 LQKENI. In DNA form, the CDR3 reads TGTGCCAGCTCTCAGGGAGGGGACACTGAAGCTTTCTTT. This translates into CASSQGGDTEAFF.

The chain recombines TRBV7-8 with TRBJ2-1, with D possibly TRBD1 on 6 matching bases. This CDR3 spans 13 amino acids. The germline CDR1 and CDR2 sequences are SGHVS and FQNEAQ. Between the trimmed V and J ends, which lost 2 bases and 15 bases, there was a span of 17 bases. The CDR3 DNA reads TGTGCCAGCAGCTTAACAGGGACGTCGACGTCGTTCTTC. Protein sequence: CASSLTGTSTSFF.

CDR3 residues: CASSQTLAGGNEQFF. CDR3 bases: TGTGCCAGCAGCCAGACTCTAGCGGGGGGCAATGAGCAGTTCTTC. V and J are TRBV14 and TRBJ2-1, with 11 bases identical to TRBD2. CDR3 size: 15 residues. Per germline, CDR1 SGHDN and CDR2 FVKESK. V lost 3 bases, J lost 6 bases, and 4 bases stayed unmatched. The full variable domain, its missing parts supplied by reference TRBV14 and TRBJ2-1, is EAGVTQFPSHSVIEKGQTVTLRCDPISGHDNLYWYRRVMGKEIKFLLHFVKESKQDESGMPNNRFLAERTGGTYSTLKVQPAELEDSGVYFCASSQTLAGGNEQFFGPGTRLTVL.